The next 26 T cell receptor beta chains were all read from a single sample in a study of blood T cell repertoires in COVID-19. The repertoire was sequenced with immunoSEQ multiplex PCR; TCRdb's copy has only in-frame clones and lacks some. The data show about 400,000 clones, with roughly 88% seen just once and 2% to 2.5% held by the top ten. The specimen sequenced was PBMCs or T cells enriched from blood (not recorded which). These receptors all come from a woman aged 40-49 years with acute COVID-19.

This clone was seen only once. The gene calls are TRBV5-1 and TRBJ2-7; TRBD2 matches 9 bases. The V gene end was trimmed by 4 bases and the J gene end by 7 bases; junction bases not matched to a gene: 18. Germline values: CDR1 SGHRS, CDR2 YFSETQ. CDR3 length: 17 amino acids. CDR3 DNA sequence: TGCGCCAGCAGCCCCGGACGCGGGGGCGGGGGGGCGGATGAGCAGTACTTC. It codes for CASSPGRGGGGADEQYF.

The chain employs TRBV10-3 and TRBJ1-2; D not certain. The CDR3 is 13 residues long. CDR1 is ENHRY and CDR2 is SYGVKD in the germline V gene. V was shortened by 3 bases and J by 4 bases, with 9 bases between the two germline ends. CDR3 protein: CAISELEGYGYTF. CDR3 coding DNA: TGTGCCATCAGTGAATTGGAGGGCTATGGCTACACCTTC.

V and J are TRBV6-5 and TRBJ2-5; 7 bases match TRBD1. Germline V gene data show CDR1 as MNHEY and CDR2 as SVGAGI. The CDR3 contains 15 residues. The ends lost 7 bases at V and 2 bases at J; junction bases unmatched: 10. CDR3 region: CASNKHEQGQETQYF. The CDR3, as DNA: TGTGCCAGCAACAAGCATGAACAGGGGCAAGAGACCCAGTACTTC.

The chain is built from TRBV7-9 and TRBJ2-7; no reliable D call. CDR1 SEHNR and CDR2 FQNEAQ come from the germline V gene (reference sequence). Trimming shortened V by 0 bases and J by 4 bases, and 7 bases separated the two germline ends. The CDR3 consists of 13 residues. The DNA of the CDR3 is TGTGCCAGCAGCTTAGCGAGCAGGTACGAGCAGTACTTC. Residues: CASSLASRYEQYF.

J is TRBJ2-5 and V is TRBV4-1; tentative D call: TRBD1 (5 bases). Germline CDR1 is MGHRA and CDR2 is YSYEKL. Trimming left V 0 bases short and J 7 bases short, with 15 bases between. CDR3 length: 15 amino acids. The CDR3 coding sequence is TGCGCCAGCAGCCAAGATCTCCAGGGTCCGGGGACCCAGTACTTC. Amino acid sequence: CASSQDLQGPGTQYF.

V gene TRBV7-9 combines with J gene TRBJ1-2; D possibly corresponds to TRBD1 (5 bases). The CDR3 is made up of 16 amino acids. V lost 1 base and J 5 bases, leaving 17 bases between the germline ends. The germline V gene has CDR1 SEHNR and CDR2 FQNEAQ (reference sequence). CDR3 nucleotides: TGTGCCAGCAGCTTAGGAGCCGTTGGGGGGTGGTATGGCTACACCTTC. Residues: CASSLGAVGGWYGYTF.

This sequence joins TRBV19 and TRBJ2-1, with 10 bases matching TRBD1. This CDR3 has 16 amino acids. Germline V gene lookup returns CDR1 LNHDA and CDR2 SQIVND (reference sequence). V gave up 3 bases and J gave up 5 bases; unmatched junction bases: 7. The CDR3 sequence: CASSMGQGIGDNEQFF. CDR3 in DNA: TGTGCCAGTAGTATGGGACAGGGGATAGGGGACAATGAGCAGTTCTTC.

This chain uses TRBV7-8 with TRBJ1-1, with 9 positions matching TRBD1. Germline CDR1 SGHVS, CDR2 FQNEAQ. J was trimmed by 10 bases and V by 3 bases; bases with no gene match: 6. This CDR3 has 13 residues. CDR3 region: CASSFGQGNGAFF. DNA for the CDR3: TGTGCCAGCAGCTTTGGACAGGGGAACGGAGCTTTCTTT.

This clone was detected only once. DNA of the CDR3: TGTGCCAGCAGTTACCAGGGGAACACTGAAGCTTTCTTT. Protein sequence: CASSYQGNTEAFF. This chain connects TRBV6-5 to TRBJ1-1, with a possible D match to TRBD1 (5 bases). Deletions cut 2 bases from V and 1 base from J, with 5 bases between. There are 13 residues in the CDR3. Germline V gene lookup returns CDR1 MNHEY and CDR2 SVGAGI.

The chain links TRBV24-1 to TRBJ2-3, with 8 bases identical to TRBD1. Germline CDR1 reads KGHDR; CDR2 reads SFDVKD. This CDR3 contains 17 residues. Trimming cost V 4 bases and J 2 bases; bases outside gene matches: 10. The CDR3 nucleotides are TGTGCCACCAGTGACCCCCGGGCAGGGGGCGTCACAGATACGCAGTATTTT. This sequence encodes CATSDPRAGGVTDTQYF.

V usage is TRBV5-1 and J usage is TRBJ2-7; D might be TRBD2 (6 bases). CDR1 is SGHRS and CDR2 is YFSETQ in the germline V gene. Trimming pared 2 bases from V and 0 bases from J, leaving 9 bases between. This CDR3 has 14 residues. The CDR3 coding sequence is TGCGCCAGCAGCTTAAGGGACTTCTCCTACGAGCAGTACTTC. Its protein product is CASSLRDFSYEQYF.

The chain joins TRBV6-1 to TRBJ2-7, with a tentative D call TRBD1 (5 bases). The length of the CDR3 is 16 residues. Germline V gene data show CDR1 as MNHNS and CDR2 as SASEGT. V shed 4 bases and J shed 3 bases, with 19 bases lying between them. CDR3 sequence: CASSAPDIGVGYEQYF. The CDR3 nucleotides are TGTGCCAGCAGTGCTCCGGACATCGGAGTTGGCTACGAGCAGTACTTC.

This clone was counted a single time. The chain employs TRBV6-5 and TRBJ1-1; possibly TRBD1 for D (6 bases). Per the germline V gene, CDR1 is MNHEY and CDR2 is SVGAGI. V was trimmed by 5 bases and J by 3 bases, leaving 13 bases between them. The CDR3 has 14 amino acids. The DNA for the CDR3 is TGTGCCAGCAGTAACAGGGTGGTGGACACTGAAGCTTTCTTT. This gives the protein CASSNRVVDTEAFF.

The chain has TRBV6-1 and TRBJ2-1; D not certain. V was clipped by 10 bases and J by 2 bases, with 15 bases between them. CDR3 length: 14 residues. The germline CDR1 and CDR2 sequences are MNHNS and SASEGT. The CDR3 region is CATAPGEAYNEQFF. CDR3 sequence (DNA): TGTGCCACCGCACCCGGCGAGGCCTACAATGAGCAGTTCTTC.

This sequence joins TRBV18 and TRBJ1-2; D ambiguous. This CDR3 has 15 amino acids. CDR1 and CDR2 from the germline V gene are KGHSH and LQKENI. With 1 base removed from V and 10 bases from J, the gap between germline ends came to 19 bases. The CDR3 is CASSPRADNRSNYTF. CDR3 nucleotide sequence: TGTGCCAGCTCACCACGGGCAGATAATAGGTCTAACTACACCTTC.

For this clone: A junction end diverges from the germline sequence, so it may reflect a read error. J is TRBJ1-2 and V is TRBV7-8; D is perhaps TRBD1 (6 bases). The CDR3 has 15 residues. From germline, CDR1 is SGHVS and CDR2 FQNEAQ. Written as DNA, the CDR3 is TGTGCCAGCAGCCTAGCGGGGGGGCCCAGCTATGGCTACACCTTC. It is translated as CASSLAGGPSYGYTF.

The CDR3 sequence: CASSDSGPGGYTF. The CDR3 nucleotides read TGTGCCAGCAGTGACTCAGGGCCCGGCGGCTACACCTTC. This chain links TRBV2 with TRBJ1-2; D possibly corresponds to TRBD1 (5 bases). CDR3 length equals 13 residues. Germline CDR1 is SNHLY and CDR2 is FYNNEI. V was clipped by 3 bases and J by 8 bases, with 13 bases between them.

A few counts support this clone. The chain combines TRBV3-1 (or the pseudogene TRBV3-2) with TRBJ1-2, with a weak D call TRBD1 (6 bases). The germline gives CDR1 LGHDT, CDR2 YNNKEL (reference sequence). The CDR3 totals 13 residues. The ends were cut back, 6 bases at V and 6 bases at J, with 14 bases in the middle. This CDR3 is CASRPGHGNGYTF. The CDR3 nucleotides read TGTGCCAGCAGACCGGGACATGGAAATGGCTACACCTTC.

The CDR3 spells CASSEGGGAVGTQYF. The CDR3 region has the DNA TGTGCCAGCAGTGAAGGCGGGGGGGCCGTCGGGACCCAGTACTTC. V is TRBV6-1 and J is TRBJ2-5, with 9 bases lining up with TRBD2. V gave up 1 base and J gave up 7 bases; unmatched junction bases: 7. Germline V CDR1 and CDR2: MNHNS, SASEGT. This CDR3 comprises 15 residues.

The chain joins TRBV7-9 to TRBJ1-2; D uncertain. The CDR3 covers 12 residues. The germline V gene has CDR1 SEHNR and CDR2 FQNEAQ (reference sequence). V was shortened by 1 base and J by 6 bases, with 6 bases between the two germline ends. This CDR3 is CASSLGVDGYTF. The DNA for the CDR3 is TGTGCCAGCAGCTTAGGCGTAGATGGCTACACCTTC.

V and J are TRBV11-3 and TRBJ2-7; possible D gene TRBD1, 6 bases. The CDR3 is 14 residues long. Trimming removed 5 bases from V and 2 bases from J, with 13 bases in between. Germline V CDR1 and CDR2: SGHNT, YENEEA. This CDR3 reads CASSPGTNPYEQYF. CDR3 sequence (DNA): TGTGCCAGCAGCCCCGGGACAAACCCCTACGAGCAGTACTTC.

This clone was counted between two and nine times. V is TRBV7-2 and J is TRBJ2-5, with D possibly being TRBD1 (6 bases). Trimming cost V 3 bases and J 0 bases, with 11 bases left between them. Germline loops: CDR1 SGHTA, CDR2 FQGNSA. The CDR3 contains 15 residues. The CDR3 loop reads CASSFDRGYQETQYF. The CDR3 DNA reads as TGTGCCAGCAGCTTCGATAGGGGGTACCAAGAGACCCAGTACTTC. The full variable domain, in which reference TRBV7-2 and TRBJ2-5 provide the parts outside the CDR3, is GAGVSQSPSNKVTEKGKDVELRCDPISGHTALYWYRQSLGQGLEFLIYFQGNSAPDKSGLPSDRFSAERTGGSVSTLTIQRTQQEDSAVYLCASSFDRGYQETQYFGPGTRLLVL.

The J gene is TRBJ1-2, the V gene TRBV19; 8 bases are a match to TRBD1. The V segment lost 6 bases and the J segment 0 bases; nucleotides outside the gene matches: 12. The V gene's germline CDR1 is LNHDA and CDR2 SQIVND (reference sequence). The CDR3 covers 17 residues. The CDR3 DNA reads as TGTGCCAGTAGGGGACAGGCCTCCATGGGGACTAACTATGGCTACACCTTC. Amino acid sequence: CASRGQASMGTNYGYTF.

This chain uses TRBV3-1 (or the pseudogene TRBV3-2) with TRBJ1-2; TRBD1 matches 7 bases. The trim removed 4 bases at V and 3 bases at J, leaving 2 bases unmatched. The CDR3 is 13 amino acids. Germline CDR1 LGHDT, CDR2 YNNKEL (reference sequence). CDR3 DNA sequence: TGTGCCAGCAGCCCCGACAGGGACTATGGCTACACCTTC. Translation gives CASSPDRDYGYTF.

The chain employs TRBV24-1 and TRBJ2-3; 11 bases line up with TRBD1. Germline CDR1 reads KGHDR; CDR2 reads SFDVKD. The CDR3 extends over 15 amino acids. Trimming cost V 6 bases and J 3 bases; bases outside gene matches: 4. CDR3 bases: TGTGCCACCAGTTGGGGGACAGGGGGAACAGATACGCAGTATTTT. Translating gives CATSWGTGGTDTQYF.

The chain joins TRBV5-1 to TRBJ2-2; TRBD2 matches at 7 bases. This CDR3 region has 15 residues. V lost 4 bases and J lost 6; bases outside the gene matches: 9. The germline V gene encodes CDR1 SGHRS and CDR2 YFSETQ. CDR3 amino acids: CASSQGTIGPGELFF. The CDR3 DNA reads as TGCGCCAGCAGCCAAGGGACTATTGGGCCCGGGGAGCTGTTTTTT.